The 3 T cell receptor beta chains in this list originate from one sample, sequenced in a study of OX40 agonist ivuxolimab in advanced cancers. Measured with immunoSEQ multiplex PCR; TCRdb has only the in-frame clones, and not every one. The top ten clones hold 2.4% of a sample with about 73,000 clones, about 88% of them seen once. Material: CD4+ or CD8+ T cells sorted from blood, obtained in a trial of the OX40 agonist ivuxolimab. Every receptor here comes from an adult with an advanced solid tumor such as melanoma, head and neck, liver or kidney cancer.

The rearrangement joins TRBV25-1 to TRBJ1-2; D unresolved. V was pared by 1 base and J by 4 bases, with 7 bases between. Germline V CDR1 and CDR2: MGHDK, SYGVNS. This CDR3 contains 13 residues. CDR3 nucleotides: TGTGCCAGCAGTGAATCATGGGGCTATGGCTACACCTTC. Its translation: CASSESWGYGYTF.

The V call is TRBV7-2, the J call TRBJ2-1, with 9 bases identical to TRBD2. V gave up 2 bases and J gave up 2 bases; unmatched junction bases: 1. CDR1 SGHTA and CDR2 FQGNSA come from the germline V gene. The CDR3 consists of 15 residues. CDR3 sequence: CASSLSGGTYNEQFF. CDR3 sequence (DNA): TGTGCCAGCAGCTTAAGCGGGGGGACCTACAATGAGCAGTTCTTC.

The V call is TRBV29-1, the J call TRBJ1-1, with D possibly matching TRBD1 (6 bases). CDR3 length: 14 amino acids. With 6 bases removed from V and 3 bases from J, the gap between germline ends came to 17 bases. Germline CDR1 is SQVTM and CDR2 is ANQGSEA. In DNA form, the CDR3 reads TGCAGCGTCGAGGGGGTTGGACGGGACACTGAAGCTTTCTTT. This codes for CSVEGVGRDTEAFF.